This is a list of T cell receptor beta chains from one sample in a study of Graves' ophthalmopathy and Graves' hyperthyroidism. TCRdb re-analysed the multiplex PCR reads in MiXCR, keeping a single row per CDR3 protein. Of some 520,000 distinct CDR3 sequences listed, approximately 15% are singletons. Sequenced input: blood. These TCRs come from a woman aged 30 to 39 with Graves' ophthalmopathy. CDR3s include the opening cysteine and the closing phenylalanine or tryptophan. A D gene is named only where the DNA matches it firmly. The size field is filled for only some rows; it gives once, few, many or a size class.

abundance | d_gene | j_gene | v_gene | CDR3aa | CDR3nt
many | . | TRBJ2-5 | TRBV11-2 | CASSSTWGGQETQYF | TGTGCCAGCAGCTCGACCTGGGGGGGGCAGGAGACCCAGTACTTC
few | . | TRBJ1-2 | TRBV28 | CASSGSMGAGRYGYTF | TGTGCCAGTTCAGGCTCGATGGGGGCCGGCCGCTATGGCTACACCTTC
. | TRBD1 | TRBJ2-7 | TRBV6-2/TRBV6-3 | CASSYGTGRPEQYF | TGTGCCAGCAGTTACGGGACAGGGAGGCCCGAGCAGTACTTC
. | . | TRBJ2-7 | TRBV5-1 | CASSLVSTYEQYF | TGCGCCAGCAGCTTGGTTTCTACCTACGAGCAGTACTTC
. | TRBD1 | TRBJ1-6 | TRBV4-1 | CASSPLGRGGSSYNSPLHF | TGCGCCAGCAGCCCCCTAGGCAGGGGGGGGAGCTCCTATAATTCACCCCTCCACTTT
many | TRBD1 | TRBJ1-6 | TRBV6-1 | CASTTQGVFYNSPLHF | TGTGCCAGCACCACCCAGGGGGTTTTCTATAATTCACCCCTCCACTTT
many | . | TRBJ1-2 | TRBV12-3/TRBV12-4 | CASSFLDSYGYTF | TGTGCCAGCAGTTTTCTAGACAGCTATGGCTACACCTTC
few | . | TRBJ2-2 | TRBV13 | CASSFAGGVREDTGELFF | TGTGCCAGCAGCTTTGCAGGGGGGGTACGCGAGGACACCGGGGAGCTGTTTTTT
many | . | TRBJ2-7 | TRBV7-9 | CASSSVGEQYF | TGTGCCAGCAGCTCCGTGGGGGAGCAGTACTTC
many | TRBD1 | TRBJ2-5 | TRBV10-3 | CAISERDRQETQYF | TGTGCCATCAGTGAGAGGGACAGACAAGAGACCCAGTACTTC
. | TRBD1 | TRBJ1-1 | TRBV18 | CASSQAFRTGHEAFF | TGTGCCAGCTCACAGGCCTTCCGGACAGGGCATGAAGCTTTCTTT
many | TRBD2 | TRBJ2-7 | TRBV10-3 | CATLDLSGRPSYEQYF | TGTGCCACCCTCGACCTTAGCGGGAGGCCTTCCTACGAGCAGTACTTC
many | . | TRBJ1-1 | TRBV28 | CAVTLNTEAFF | TGTGCCGTTACCCTGAACACTGAAGCTTTCTTT
many | TRBD1 | TRBJ1-5 | TRBV6-1 | CASRRRTGAEQPQHF | TGTGCCAGCAGGCGACGGACAGGGGCGGAACAGCCCCAGCATTTT
many | . | TRBJ1-1 | TRBV11-1 | CASSPRASTLLSEAFF | TGTGCCAGCAGCCCTAGGGCCAGCACCCTACTCTCTGAAGCTTTCTTT
many | . | TRBJ1-3 | TRBV5-1 | CASSPYRDVGNTIYF | TGCGCCAGCAGCCCCTACCGGGACGTAGGAAACACCATATATTTT
many | TRBD1 | TRBJ2-7 | TRBV12-3/TRBV12-4 | CAKNILGTGDPYEQYF | TGTGCCAAAAACATTCTAGGGACAGGGGATCCCTACGAGCAGTACTTC
many | . | TRBJ1-1 | TRBV7-9 | CASSLAGGLNTEAFF | TGTGCCAGCAGCTTAGCCGGCGGCCTGAACACTGAAGCTTTCTTT
few | . | TRBJ1-3 | TRBV6-5 | CASSYSSGPSSGNTIYF | TGTGCCAGCAGTTACTCGAGCGGCCCAAGCTCTGGAAACACCATATATTTT
few | . | TRBJ2-5 | TRBV6-1 | CASSDEYQETQYF | TGTGCCAGCAGTGACGAGTACCAAGAGACCCAGTACTTC
. | . | TRBJ2-5 | TRBV28 | CASSLSLRASESETQYF | TGTGCCAGCAGTTTAAGCTTAAGGGCTAGCGAGTCAGAGACCCAGTACTTC
many | . | TRBJ2-2 | TRBV6-1 | CASTEGEAGELFF | TGTGCCAGCACTGAAGGGGAAGCCGGGGAGCTGTTTTTT
many | TRBD1 | TRBJ1-5 | TRBV6-1 | CASSAGTGGAHF | TGTGCCAGCAGCGCGGGGACAGGGGGCGCGCATTTT
many | TRBD1 | TRBJ1-1 | TRBV5-1 | CASSFDRGNTEAFF | TGCGCCAGCAGTTTCGACAGGGGCAACACTGAAGCTTTCTTT
many | . | TRBJ1-5 | TRBV6-6 | CASSPMVDNQPQHF | TGTGCCAGCAGTCCTATGGTAGACAATCAGCCCCAGCATTTT
few | . | TRBJ2-3 | TRBV6-1 | CASSLGGFADTQYF | TGTGCCAGCAGTCTAGGCGGGTTCGCAGATACGCAGTATTTT
many | . | TRBJ1-2 | TRBV12-3/TRBV12-4 | CASSLHGEAYNYGYTF | TGTGCCAGCAGTTTACACGGAGAAGCCTACAACTATGGCTACACCTTC
many | . | TRBJ2-7 | TRBV19 | CASSRGKEQYF | TGTGCCAGTAGCCGAGGGAAAGAGCAGTACTTC
. | TRBD1 | TRBJ2-7 | TRBV6-5 | CASSYAGQGLYEQYF | TGTGCCAGCAGTTACGCGGGACAGGGGCTCTACGAGCAGTACTTC
few | TRBD1 | TRBJ2-4 | TRBV5-1 | CASSLPGGDIKYF | TGCGCCAGCAGCTTGCCAGGGGGTGACATTAAGTACTTC
many | TRBD1 | TRBJ1-5 | TRBV28 | CASRSYRGFSNQPQHF | TGTGCCAGCAGATCCTACAGGGGGTTTAGCAATCAGCCCCAGCATTTT
many | . | TRBJ1-6 | TRBV30 | CAWRRTDNSPLHF | TGTGCCTGGAGAAGGACAGATAATTCACCCCTCCACTTT
many | . | TRBJ2-7 | TRBV6-1 | CASKHRSYEQYF | TGTGCCAGCAAACACAGATCCTACGAGCAGTACTTC
many | . | TRBJ2-4 | TRBV27 | CASSPRTLAKNIQYF | TGTGCCAGCAGTCCTCGGACCCTAGCCAAAAACATTCAGTACTTC
many | . | TRBJ2-7 | TRBV28 | CASSRAGEQYF | TGTGCCAGCAGTAGAGCGGGCGAGCAGTACTTC
few | . | TRBJ2-7 | TRBV3-1 | CASSQTAPDEQYF | TGTGCCAGCAGCCAGACCGCTCCGGACGAGCAGTACTTC
many | . | TRBJ1-1 | TRBV12-3/TRBV12-4 | CASSYGGAGAFF | TGTGCCAGCAGTTACGGGGGGGCTGGAGCTTTCTTT
many | TRBD1 | TRBJ1-2 | TRBV6-2/TRBV6-3 | CASSYPAQGAWGYTF | TGTGCCAGCAGTTACCCCGCGCAGGGGGCCTGGGGCTACACCTTC
many | . | TRBJ1-2 | TRBV12-5 | CASGTVQRLRGYTF | TGTGCTAGTGGTACCGTACAGAGGTTGAGAGGCTACACCTTC
few | . | TRBJ2-7 | TRBV30 | CAWGNSYEQYF | TGTGCCTGGGGGAATTCCTACGAGCAGTACTTC
. | . | TRBJ1-5 | TRBV27 | CASRGRMGGLSQPQHF | TGTGCCAGCCGTGGGAGAATGGGGGGACTCAGTCAGCCCCAGCATTTT